Included here is one T cell receptor (beta chain) sequence, with context. What it recognizes is unknown. This specimen belongs to a study of OX40 agonist ivuxolimab in advanced cancers. As for the study in general: Partial responses were seen in three patients, one with hepatocellular carcinoma and two with cutaneous melanoma. Findings and caveats of the study: By week 6 at 0.1 to 3.0 mg/kg, blood CD4+ and CD8+ T cells had expanded clonally.

Germline loops: CDR1 SGDLS, CDR2 YYNGEE. V gave up 4 bases and J gave up 3 bases; unmatched junction bases: 5. The CDR3 loop spans 15 amino acids. The protocol was immunoSEQ multiplex PCR, while the TCRdb copy is restricted to in-frame clones and leaves out a portion. The repertoire holds 60,000 or so clones, around 88% seen once, with under 0.8% in the top ten. This sequence joins TRBV9 and TRBJ2-7, with 12 bases identical to TRBD2. The source was CD4+ or CD8+ T cells sorted from blood, collected in a trial of the OX40 agonist ivuxolimab. The clonotype comes from an adult with an advanced solid tumor such as melanoma, head and neck, liver or kidney cancer. The CDR3: CASSPRTSGIYEQYF. Written as DNA, the CDR3 is TGTGCCAGCAGCCCCCGGACTAGCGGGATCTACGAGCAGTACTTC.